The sequence of this TCR beta chain was determined in a study of early T cells in non-severe SARS-CoV-2 infection. Background on the study: Unsorted whole-blood RNA was sequenced in bulk, leaving chains unpaired.

V gave up 4 bases and J gave up 5 bases, with 11 bases separating them. This CDR3 is built from 13 residues. The germline V gene has CDR1 MNHEY and CDR2 SMNVEV (reference sequence). General study points: Matches to VDJdb favored anti-spike CD8 responses and missed private and CD4 specificities.

This clonotype was observed a handful of times. Its antigen is undetermined. The TCR library protocol was used to attach unique molecular identifiers. These identifiers were attached to individual cDNA molecules. Each CDR3 protein gets one entry after TCRdb re-called the 5' RACE reads with MiXCR. The table records 28,000 or so distinct CDR3 sequences, roughly 5.6% of them present only once. The gene calls are TRBV27 and TRBJ2-5, with D perhaps matching TRBD1 (6 bases). Specimen: whole blood. The sequence came from an adult who was a healthcare worker with PCR-confirmed SARS-CoV-2 infection or an uninfected control (not recorded which). The CDR3, as DNA: TGTGCCAGCAGTTACGAGAGGGGGGAGACCCAGTACTTC. Translated: CASSYERGETQYF.